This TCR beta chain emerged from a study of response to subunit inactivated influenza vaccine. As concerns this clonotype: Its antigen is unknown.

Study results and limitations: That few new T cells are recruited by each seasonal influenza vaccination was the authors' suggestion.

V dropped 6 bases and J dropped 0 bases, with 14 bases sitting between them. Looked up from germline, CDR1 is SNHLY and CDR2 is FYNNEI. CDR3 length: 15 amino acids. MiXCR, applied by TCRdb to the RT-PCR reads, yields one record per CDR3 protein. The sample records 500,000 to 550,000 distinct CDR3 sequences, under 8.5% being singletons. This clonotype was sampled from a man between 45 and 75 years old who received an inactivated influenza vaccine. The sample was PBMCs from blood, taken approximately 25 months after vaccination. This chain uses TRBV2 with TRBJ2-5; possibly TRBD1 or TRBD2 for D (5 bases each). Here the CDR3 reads CASSHRSGYQETQYF. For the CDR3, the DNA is TGTGCCAGCAGCCACAGGTCGGGGTACCAAGAGACCCAGTACTTC.